The 16 T cell receptor beta chains below come from one sample, sequenced in a study of blood T cell repertoires in COVID-19. Generated by immunoSEQ multiplex PCR, the TCRdb table keeps only in-frame clones and is missing some. The sample lists 150,000 to 200,000 clones, roughly 85% occurring once. The specimen sequenced was peripheral blood. All receptors come from a woman in her 30s with acute or convalescent COVID-19.

The chain has TRBV4-2 and TRBJ2-6; weak D call: TRBD2 (6 bases). This CDR3 is built from 18 residues. V was pared by 3 bases and J by 0 bases, with 15 bases between. CDR1 LGHNA and CDR2 YNFKEQ come from the germline V gene. The CDR3 bases are TGTGCCAGCAGCCAGCCAGGGACTGAAAGCTCTGGGGCCAACGTCCTGACTTTC. As protein: CASSQPGTESSGANVLTF.

The chain uses TRBV18 and TRBJ1-6; no reliable D call. This CDR3 has 16 residues. With 5 bases removed from V and 7 bases from J, the gap between germline ends came to 18 bases. Looked up from germline, CDR1 is KGHSH and CDR2 is LQKENI. The CDR3 sequence: CASSIPHRFKNSPLHF. CDR3 in DNA: TGTGCCAGCTCAATCCCTCACAGATTTAAGAATTCACCCCTCCACTTT.

The chain recombines TRBV4-3 with TRBJ1-1; a possible D gene is TRBD1 (6 bases). V was shortened by 6 bases and J by 4 bases, with 15 bases between the two germline ends. The CDR3 spans 14 residues. The V gene's germline CDR1 is LGHNA and CDR2 YSLEER. CDR3 residues: CASSRLGQLTEAFF. CDR3 coding DNA: TGCGCCAGCAGTCGACTCGGACAGCTCACTGAAGCTTTCTTT.

CDR3 loop: CASSLQGFGQPQHF. The CDR3 nucleotides are TGTGCCAGCAGCCTCCAGGGTTTTGGCCAGCCCCAGCATTTT. The gene calls are TRBV6-5 and TRBJ1-5, with TRBD1 as a possible D gene (5 bases). This CDR3 region has 14 residues. Germline V gives CDR1 MNHEY, CDR2 SVGAGI. V lost 6 bases and J 7 bases, leaving 16 bases between the germline ends.

The chain links TRBV10-2 to TRBJ2-7, with TRBD2 as a possible D gene (6 bases). Germline assignment: CDR1 WSHSY and CDR2 SAAADI. There are 13 residues in the CDR3. V was cut by 7 bases and J by 3 bases, with 13 bases left in between. Written as DNA, the CDR3 is TGCGCCAGCACGGGCGGGACCGACTACGAGCAGTACTTC. Its protein is CASTGGTDYEQYF.

The V call is TRBV10-3, the J call TRBJ2-1; 14 bases agree with TRBD2. This CDR3 contains 13 residues. From germline, CDR1 is ENHRY and CDR2 SYGVKD. Trimming at V came to 6 bases and at J to 8 bases, leaving 0 bases not matched to a gene. This CDR3 reads CAIRGLAGDEQFF. CDR3 nucleotides: TGTGCCATCAGGGGACTAGCGGGAGATGAGCAGTTCTTC.

The chain uses TRBV24-1 and TRBJ2-1; D call uncertain. Germline values: CDR1 KGHDR, CDR2 SFDVKD. Trimming left V 4 bases short and J 5 bases short, with 11 bases between. The CDR3 spans 14 residues. CDR3 sequence (DNA): TGTGCCACCAGTGACCGGTACCCGGACAATGAGCAGTTCTTC. This gives the protein CATSDRYPDNEQFF.

This clone was detected only once. V and J are TRBV12-1 and TRBJ2-7; TRBD1, the table's D call, lacks a check against the DNA. TRBV12-1 is labeled a pseudogene. The CDR3 is made up of 15 amino acids. The CDR3 bases are TGTGCCAGCAGCTTTGGGAGACAGGGAATCTACGAGCAGTACTTC. Encoded protein: CASSFGRQGIYEQYF.

This chain joins TRBV5-4 and TRBJ1-1, with TRBD1 matching 7 bases. The junction had 3 bases not matched to a gene; V was cut back by 4 bases and J by 0 bases. The CDR3 spans 14 residues. Germline values: CDR1 SGHNT, CDR2 YYREEE (reference sequence). The CDR3 bases are TGTGCCAGCAGCGTGGGACAGCTGAACACTGAAGCTTTCTTT. The encoded protein is CASSVGQLNTEAFF.

CDR3 residues: CASSERGAYGYTF. CDR3 coding DNA: TGTGCCAGCAGTGAACGGGGGGCTTATGGCTACACCTTC. The chain links TRBV6-1 to TRBJ1-2, with D perhaps TRBD1 (6 bases). The germline CDR1 and CDR2 sequences are MNHNS and SASEGT. V gave up 2 bases and J gave up 5 bases, with 9 bases separating them. This CDR3 contains 13 residues.

The chain links TRBV6-1 to TRBJ2-7; 12 bases map to TRBD1. V lost 2 bases and J lost 10; bases outside the gene matches: 9. The CDR3 extends over 15 amino acids. The germline V gene encodes CDR1 MNHNS and CDR2 SASEGT. The CDR3 is CASSEWGTGGYSQYF. CDR3 coding DNA: TGTGCCAGCAGTGAATGGGGGACAGGGGGCTATTCCCAGTACTTC.

The chain is built from TRBV27 and TRBJ2-7, with a possible D match to TRBD1 (5 bases). V was trimmed by 5 bases and J by 2 bases, leaving 13 bases between them. Germline assignment: CDR1 MNHEY and CDR2 SMNVEV (reference sequence). The CDR3 runs to 14 residues. The CDR3 bases are TGTGCCAGCAGTGCCAGGGTTGGGACCTACGAGCAGTACTTC. Its protein product is CASSARVGTYEQYF.

The chain employs TRBV28 and TRBJ1-5; D is uncertain. This CDR3 has 12 residues. Germline V lookup: CDR1 MDHEN, CDR2 SYDVKM. Between the trimmed V and J ends, which lost 1 base and 11 bases, there was a span of 9 bases. CDR3 nucleotide sequence: TGTGCCAGCAGTTTATCCGGCGGCGCCCAGCATTTT. It codes for CASSLSGGAQHF.

The chain links TRBV19 to TRBJ2-5; D unresolved. The CDR3 has 11 amino acids. V dropped 6 bases and J dropped 2 bases, with 4 bases sitting between them. The V gene's germline CDR1 is LNHDA and CDR2 SQIVND (reference sequence). As DNA, the CDR3 is TGTGCCAGTAGCCAACAAGAGACCCAGTACTTC. Translating it yields CASSQQETQYF.

The rearrangement uses TRBV28 and TRBJ1-3; D perhaps matches TRBD1 (6 bases). Germline V gene data show CDR1 as MDHEN and CDR2 as SYDVKM. There are 17 residues in the CDR3. The ends were cut back, 1 base at V and 7 bases at J, with 20 bases in the middle. The CDR3 bases are TGTGCCAGCAGTTTATTTTCTATGAGGGGGTCGAGGAACACCATATATTTT. This codes for CASSLFSMRGSRNTIYF.

The CDR3 sequence: CASSTQGSTEAFF. The CDR3, as DNA: TGTGCCAGCAGCACCCAGGGGAGCACTGAAGCTTTCTTT. The genes are TRBV6-5 and TRBJ1-1, with D perhaps matching TRBD1 (6 bases). The germline V and J ends were trimmed by 6 bases and 4 bases, with 12 bases remaining between them. The germline CDR1 and CDR2 sequences are MNHEY and SVGAGI. This CDR3 contains 13 residues.